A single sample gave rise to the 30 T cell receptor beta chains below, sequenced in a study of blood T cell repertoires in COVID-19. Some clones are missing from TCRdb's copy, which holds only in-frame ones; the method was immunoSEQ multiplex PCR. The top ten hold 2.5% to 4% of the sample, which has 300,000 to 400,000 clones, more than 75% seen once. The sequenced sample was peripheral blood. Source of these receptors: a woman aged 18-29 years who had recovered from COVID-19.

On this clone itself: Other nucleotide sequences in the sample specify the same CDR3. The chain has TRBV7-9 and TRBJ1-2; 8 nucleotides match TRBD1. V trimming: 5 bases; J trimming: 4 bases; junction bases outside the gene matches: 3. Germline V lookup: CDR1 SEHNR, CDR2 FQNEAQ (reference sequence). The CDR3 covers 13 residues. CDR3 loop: CASSPGQGYGYTF. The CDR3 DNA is TGTGCCAGCAGCCCCGGACAGGGCTATGGCTACACCTTC.

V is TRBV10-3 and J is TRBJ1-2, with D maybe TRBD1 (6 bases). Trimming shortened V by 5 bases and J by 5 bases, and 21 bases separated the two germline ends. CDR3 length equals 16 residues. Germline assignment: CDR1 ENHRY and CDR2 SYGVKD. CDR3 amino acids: CAISLIQGIWGYGYTF. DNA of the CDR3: TGTGCCATCAGTCTGATCCAGGGGATTTGGGGTTATGGCTACACCTTC.

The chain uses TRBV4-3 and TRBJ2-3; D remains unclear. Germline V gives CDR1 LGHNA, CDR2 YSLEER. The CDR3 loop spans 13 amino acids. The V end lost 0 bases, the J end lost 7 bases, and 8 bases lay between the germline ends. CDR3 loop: CASSQDRVHTQYF. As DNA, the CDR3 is TGCGCCAGCAGCCAAGATCGGGTGCATACGCAGTATTTT.

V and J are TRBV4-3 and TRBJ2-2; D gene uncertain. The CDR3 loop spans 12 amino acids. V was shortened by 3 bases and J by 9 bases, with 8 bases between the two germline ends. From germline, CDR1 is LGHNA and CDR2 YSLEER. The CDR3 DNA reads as TGCGCCAGCAGCCATACTACCCGGGAGCTGTTTTTT. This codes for CASSHTTRELFF.

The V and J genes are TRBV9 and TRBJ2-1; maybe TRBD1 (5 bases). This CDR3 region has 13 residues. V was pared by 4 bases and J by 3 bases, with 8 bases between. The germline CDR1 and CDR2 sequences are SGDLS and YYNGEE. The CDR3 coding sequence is TGTGCCAGCAGCCTGGACAACTACAATGAGCAGTTCTTC. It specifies CASSLDNYNEQFF. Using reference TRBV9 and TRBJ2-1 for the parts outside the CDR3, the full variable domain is DSGVTQTPKHLITATGQRVTLRCSPRSGDLSVYWYQQSLDQGLQFLIQYYNGEERAKGNILERFSAQQFPDLHSELNLSSLELGDSALYFCASSLDNYNEQFFGPGTRLTVL.

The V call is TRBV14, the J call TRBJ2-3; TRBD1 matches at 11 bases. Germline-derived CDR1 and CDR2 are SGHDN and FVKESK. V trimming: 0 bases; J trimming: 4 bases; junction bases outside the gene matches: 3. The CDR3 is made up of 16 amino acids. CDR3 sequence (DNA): TGTGCCAGCAGCCAAGATCCGGGACAGGGGGCAGATACGCAGTATTTT. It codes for CASSQDPGQGADTQYF.

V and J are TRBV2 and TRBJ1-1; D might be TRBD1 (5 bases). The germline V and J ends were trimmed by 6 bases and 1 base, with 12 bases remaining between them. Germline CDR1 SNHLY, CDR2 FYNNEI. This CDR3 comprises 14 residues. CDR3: CASRAGPPNTEAFF. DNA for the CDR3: TGTGCCAGCAGAGCGGGACCCCCGAACACTGAAGCTTTCTTT.

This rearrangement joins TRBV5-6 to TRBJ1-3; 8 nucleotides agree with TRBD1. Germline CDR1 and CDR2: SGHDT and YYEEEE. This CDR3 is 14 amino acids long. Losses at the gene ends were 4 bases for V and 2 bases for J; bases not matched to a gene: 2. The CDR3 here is CASSDRGTGNTIYF. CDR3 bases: TGTGCCAGCAGCGACAGGGGCACTGGAAACACCATATATTTT. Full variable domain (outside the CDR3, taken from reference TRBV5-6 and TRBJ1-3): DAGVTQSPTHLIKTRGQQVTLRCSPKSGHDTVSWYQQALGQGPQFIFQYYEEEERQRGNFPDRFSGHQFPNYSSELNVNALLLGDSALYLCASSDRGTGNTIYFGEGSWLTVV.

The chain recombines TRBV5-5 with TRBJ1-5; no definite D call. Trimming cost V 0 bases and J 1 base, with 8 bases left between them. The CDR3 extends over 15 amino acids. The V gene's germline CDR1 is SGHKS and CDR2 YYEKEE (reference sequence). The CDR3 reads CASSLAGGSNQPQHF. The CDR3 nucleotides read TGTGCCAGCAGCTTGGCGGGTGGGAGCAATCAGCCCCAGCATTTT.

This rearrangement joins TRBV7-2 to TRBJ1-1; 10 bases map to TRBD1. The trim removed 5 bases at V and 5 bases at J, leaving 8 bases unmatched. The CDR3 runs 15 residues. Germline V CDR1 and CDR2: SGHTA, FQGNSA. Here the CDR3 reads CASSIQTGGATEAFF. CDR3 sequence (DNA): TGTGCCAGCAGCATCCAGACAGGGGGCGCGACTGAAGCTTTCTTT.

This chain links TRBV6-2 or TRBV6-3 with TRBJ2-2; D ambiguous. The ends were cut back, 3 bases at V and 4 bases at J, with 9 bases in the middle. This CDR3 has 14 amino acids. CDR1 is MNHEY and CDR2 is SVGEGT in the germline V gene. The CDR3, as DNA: TGTGCCAGCAGTTATTCCGGTCCCACCGGGGAGCTGTTTTTT. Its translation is CASSYSGPTGELFF.

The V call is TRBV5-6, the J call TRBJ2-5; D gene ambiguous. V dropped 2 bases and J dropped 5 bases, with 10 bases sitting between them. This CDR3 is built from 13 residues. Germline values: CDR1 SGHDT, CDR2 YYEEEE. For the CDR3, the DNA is TGTGCCAGCAGCTTAACCAAGAGGGAGACCCAGTACTTC. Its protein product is CASSLTKRETQYF.

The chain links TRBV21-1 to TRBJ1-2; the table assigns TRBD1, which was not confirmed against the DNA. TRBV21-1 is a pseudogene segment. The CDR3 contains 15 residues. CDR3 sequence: CASSKTLGTDYGYTF. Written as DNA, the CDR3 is TGTGCCAGCAGCAAAACGTTAGGGACAGACTATGGCTACACCTTC.

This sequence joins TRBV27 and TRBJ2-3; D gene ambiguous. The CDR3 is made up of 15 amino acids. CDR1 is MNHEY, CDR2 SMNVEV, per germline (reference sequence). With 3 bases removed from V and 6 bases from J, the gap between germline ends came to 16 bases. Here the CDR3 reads CASSFVRLGSDTQYF. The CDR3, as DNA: TGTGCCAGCAGTTTCGTTAGGCTAGGTTCCGATACGCAGTATTTT.

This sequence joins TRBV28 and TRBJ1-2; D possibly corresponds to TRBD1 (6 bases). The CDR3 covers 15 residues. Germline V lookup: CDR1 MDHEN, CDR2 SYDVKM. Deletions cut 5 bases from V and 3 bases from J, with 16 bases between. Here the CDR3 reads CASSPQGIWHYGYTF. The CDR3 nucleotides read TGTGCCAGCAGTCCGCAGGGGATTTGGCACTATGGCTACACCTTC.

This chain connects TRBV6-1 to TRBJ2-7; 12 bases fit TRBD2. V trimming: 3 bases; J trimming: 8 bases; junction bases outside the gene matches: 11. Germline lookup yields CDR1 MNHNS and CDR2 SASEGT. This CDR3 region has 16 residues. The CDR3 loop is CASSDRTSGKGLKQYV. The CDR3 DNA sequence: TGTGCCAGCAGTGATCGGACTAGCGGGAAAGGTCTTAAGCAGTACGTC.

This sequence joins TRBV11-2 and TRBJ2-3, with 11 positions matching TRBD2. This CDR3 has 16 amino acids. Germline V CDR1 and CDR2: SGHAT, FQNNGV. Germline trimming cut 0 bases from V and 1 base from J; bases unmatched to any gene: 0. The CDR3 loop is CASSLELAGGTDTQYF. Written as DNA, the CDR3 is TGTGCCAGCAGCTTAGAACTAGCGGGAGGCACAGATACGCAGTATTTT.

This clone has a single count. CDR3 in amino acids: CASGGRWDRINYGYTF. CDR3 coding DNA: TGTGCCAGCGGTGGGAGATGGGACAGGATTAACTATGGCTACACCTTC. The V gene is TRBV27, the J gene TRBJ1-2; TRBD1 matches 8 bases. Germline V gene data show CDR1 as MNHEY and CDR2 as SMNVEV (reference sequence). This CDR3 is built from 16 residues. With V trimmed by 8 bases and J by 1 base, 12 bases remained unmatched.

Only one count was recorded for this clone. The CDR3 region has the DNA TGTGCCAGCAGCTTAGATCGGAGCGGGAGTCGAGAGACCCAGTACTTC. This sequence encodes CASSLDRSGSRETQYF. The genes are TRBV11-2 and TRBJ2-5, with TRBD2 matching 8 bases. Trimming took 0 bases from V and 4 from J; bases not matched to a gene: 7. The CDR3 sequence is 16 residues long. The germline V gene has CDR1 SGHAT and CDR2 FQNNGV.

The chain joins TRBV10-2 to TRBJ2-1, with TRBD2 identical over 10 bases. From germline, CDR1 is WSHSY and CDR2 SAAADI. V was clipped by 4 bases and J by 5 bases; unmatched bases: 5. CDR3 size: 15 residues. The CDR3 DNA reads TGCGCCAGCAGTGGGGGGACTAGCGCGGACAATGAGCAGTTCTTC. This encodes CASSGGTSADNEQFF.

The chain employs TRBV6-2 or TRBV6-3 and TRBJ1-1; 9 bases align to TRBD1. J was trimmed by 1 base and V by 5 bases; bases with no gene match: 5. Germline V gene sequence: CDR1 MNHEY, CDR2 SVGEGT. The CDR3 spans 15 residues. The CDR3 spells CASSKPDRGNTEAFF. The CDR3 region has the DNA TGTGCCAGCAGTAAACCGGACAGGGGGAACACTGAAGCTTTCTTT.

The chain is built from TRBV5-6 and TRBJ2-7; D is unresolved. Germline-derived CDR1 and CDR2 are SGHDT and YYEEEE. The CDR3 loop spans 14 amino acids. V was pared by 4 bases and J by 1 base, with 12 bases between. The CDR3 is CASSARLRSYEQYV. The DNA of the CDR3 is TGTGCCAGCAGCGCCAGACTCCGATCCTACGAGCAGTACGTC.

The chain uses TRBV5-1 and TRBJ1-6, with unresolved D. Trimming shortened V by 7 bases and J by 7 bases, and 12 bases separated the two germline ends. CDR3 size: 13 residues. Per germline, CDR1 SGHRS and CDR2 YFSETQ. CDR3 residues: CASGREGNSPLHF. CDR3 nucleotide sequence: TGCGCCAGCGGTCGGGAGGGAAATTCACCCCTCCACTTT.

Written as DNA, the CDR3 is TGTGCCAGCAGCCCTAGCGGGAGAGTAGATACGCAGTATTTT. Protein sequence: CASSPSGRVDTQYF. This sequence joins TRBV11-2 and TRBJ2-3; 10 bases map to TRBD2. Germline V gives CDR1 SGHAT, CDR2 FQNNGV. The CDR3 consists of 14 residues. Germline trimming cut 5 bases from V and 5 bases from J; bases unmatched to any gene: 4. Based on the CDR3 plus reference TRBV11-2 and TRBJ2-3, the full variable domain is EAGVAQSPRYKIIEKRQSVAFWCNPISGHATLYWYQQILGQGPKLLIQFQNNGVVDDSQLPKDRFSAERLKGVDSTLKIQPAKLEDSAVYLCASSPSGRVDTQYFGPGTRLTVL.

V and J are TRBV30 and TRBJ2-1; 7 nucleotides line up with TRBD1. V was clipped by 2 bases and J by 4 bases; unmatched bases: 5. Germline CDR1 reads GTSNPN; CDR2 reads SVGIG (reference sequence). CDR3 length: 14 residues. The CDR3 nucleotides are TGTGCCTGGAGTTCCTTGACAGGGTACAATGAGCAGTTCTTC. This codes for CAWSSLTGYNEQFF.

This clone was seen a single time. CDR3 loop: CASSRSGQGAGQPQHF. The CDR3, as DNA: TGTGCCAGTAGTCGTTCGGGACAGGGGGCGGGACAGCCCCAGCATTTT. The chain links TRBV19 to TRBJ1-5, with 12 bases lining up with TRBD1. V shed 5 bases and J 7 bases; nucleotides not matched to a gene: 9. The length of the CDR3 is 16 residues. Germline V gives CDR1 LNHDA, CDR2 SQIVND (reference sequence).

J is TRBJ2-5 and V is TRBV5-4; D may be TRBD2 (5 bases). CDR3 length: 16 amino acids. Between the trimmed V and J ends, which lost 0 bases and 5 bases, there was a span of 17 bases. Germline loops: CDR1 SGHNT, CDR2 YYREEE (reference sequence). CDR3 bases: TGTGCCAGCAGCTTGGGACACCCTATCTCGGGGGAGACCCAGTACTTC. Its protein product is CASSLGHPISGETQYF.

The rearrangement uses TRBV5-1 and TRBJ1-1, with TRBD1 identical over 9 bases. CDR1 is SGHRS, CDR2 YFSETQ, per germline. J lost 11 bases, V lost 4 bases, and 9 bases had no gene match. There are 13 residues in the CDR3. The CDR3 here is CASSLRDRAQAFF. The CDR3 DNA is TGCGCCAGCAGCCTCCGGGACAGGGCGCAGGCTTTCTTT.

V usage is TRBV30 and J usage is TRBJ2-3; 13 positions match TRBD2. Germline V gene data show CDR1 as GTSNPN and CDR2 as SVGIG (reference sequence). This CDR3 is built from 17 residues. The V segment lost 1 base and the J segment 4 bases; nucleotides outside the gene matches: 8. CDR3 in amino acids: CAWSERLAGGRPDTQYF. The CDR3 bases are TGTGCCTGGAGTGAACGACTAGCGGGAGGCAGGCCAGATACGCAGTATTTT.

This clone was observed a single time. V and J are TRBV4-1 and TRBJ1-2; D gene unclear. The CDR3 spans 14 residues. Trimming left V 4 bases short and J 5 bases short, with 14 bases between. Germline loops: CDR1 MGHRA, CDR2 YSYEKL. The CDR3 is CASSLDTTRYGYTF. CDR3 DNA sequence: TGCGCCAGCAGCCTTGACACCACCCGTTATGGCTACACCTTC.